The next 10 T cell receptor beta chains were all read from a single sample in a study of blood T cell repertoires in COVID-19. The assay was immunoSEQ multiplex PCR, and TCRdb's table has in-frame clones only and misses some. This table has about 370,000 clones, 80% to 90% appearing once. The sequenced sample was PBMCs or T cells enriched from blood (not recorded which). These TCRs come from a man between 18 and 29 years old who had recovered from COVID-19.

The CDR3 reads CSVDAVRNTEAFF. The CDR3 DNA follows: TGCAGCGTTGATGCGGTCCGAAACACTGAAGCTTTCTTT. V is TRBV29-1 and J is TRBJ1-1; D gene unclear. This CDR3 region has 13 residues. V dropped 3 bases and J dropped 2 bases, with 10 bases sitting between them. From germline, CDR1 is SQVTM and CDR2 ANQGSEA.

This clone occurred a few times. The gene calls are TRBV30 and TRBJ2-3; D unresolved. The germline V and J ends were trimmed by 3 bases and 0 bases, with 10 bases remaining between them. This CDR3 comprises 14 residues. Germline assignment: CDR1 GTSNPN and CDR2 SVGIG (reference sequence). The CDR3 sequence: CAWRRSLSTDTQYF. The DNA for the CDR3 is TGTGCCTGGAGACGGAGCTTAAGCACAGATACGCAGTATTTT.

The CDR3 here is CASSVGGADTQYF. For the CDR3, the DNA is TGTGCCAGCAGCGTCGGGGGTGCAGATACGCAGTATTTT. The V and J genes are TRBV9 and TRBJ2-3; tentatively, D is TRBD2 (6 bases). V was shortened by 2 bases and J by 4 bases, with 8 bases between the two germline ends. This CDR3 comprises 13 residues. Germline CDR1 and CDR2: SGDLS and YYNGEE.

This clone was observed a handful of times. The chain recombines TRBV28 with TRBJ1-2; possibly TRBD1 for D (6 bases). Germline CDR1 MDHEN, CDR2 SYDVKM. V was trimmed by 5 bases and J by 8 bases, leaving 15 bases between them. The CDR3 extends over 13 amino acids. This CDR3 is CASSPNRVGGYTF. The CDR3 DNA follows: TGTGCCAGCAGTCCTAACAGGGTGGGAGGCTACACCTTC.

The genes are TRBV7-9 and TRBJ2-4; tentative D call: TRBD1 (5 bases). There are 16 residues in the CDR3. V gave up 1 base and J gave up 7 bases, with 17 bases separating them. The germline V gene has CDR1 SEHNR and CDR2 FQNEAQ (reference sequence). In DNA form, the CDR3 reads TGTGCCAGCAGCTTAGAAGCCCGCCAGGGCAGGAACATTCAGTACTTC. This codes for CASSLEARQGRNIQYF.

The gene calls are TRBV5-1 and TRBJ1-1; D might be TRBD1 (5 bases). CDR1 is SGHRS and CDR2 is YFSETQ in the germline V gene. Trimming left V 3 bases short and J 1 base short, with 16 bases between. This CDR3 is 16 amino acids long. The CDR3 loop reads CASSSGLQVKNTEAFF. CDR3 nucleotides: TGCGCCAGCAGCTCCGGTTTACAGGTTAAGAACACTGAAGCTTTCTTT.

The CDR3 reads CASSIGQNTPLHF. The DNA for the CDR3 is TGTGCCAGCAGCATCGGACAGAATACACCCCTCCACTTT. This sequence joins TRBV12-3 or TRBV12-4 and TRBJ1-6, with a weak D call TRBD1 (6 bases). This CDR3 is built from 13 residues. Between the trimmed V and J ends, which lost 6 bases and 11 bases, there was a span of 14 bases.

The chain employs TRBV25-1 and TRBJ2-5; TRBD2 aligns across 7 bases. Trimming removed 8 bases from V and 2 bases from J; junction bases left unmatched: 2. Germline V gene lookup returns CDR1 MGHDK and CDR2 SYGVNS. The CDR3 is made up of 12 amino acids. Here the CDR3 reads CASQGLQETQYF. CDR3 in DNA: TGTGCCAGCCAGGGACTACAAGAGACCCAGTACTTC.

V usage is TRBV7-6 and J usage is TRBJ1-5; a weak D match, TRBD1 (6 bases). In germline, CDR1 is SGHVS, CDR2 FNYEAQ. CDR3 length equals 16 residues. Trimming removed 5 bases at V and 10 bases at J, with 24 bases between. The CDR3 nucleotides are TGTGCCAGCAGCCCGGACAGCACAGCACTAATCAGCCCCCAGCATTTT. The encoded protein is CASSPDSTALISPQHF.

The chain links TRBV15 to TRBJ2-5; tentatively, D is TRBD2 (7 bases). Germline-derived CDR1 and CDR2 are LNHNV and YYDKDF (reference sequence). The CDR3 is 16 amino acids. The V and J ends lost 0 bases and 5 bases respectively, with 16 bases between them. CDR3 DNA sequence: TGTGCCACCAGCAGAGAAATTGGCAGGGGAGGGGAGACCCAGTACTTC. It codes for CATSREIGRGGETQYF.